The source of this TCR beta chain is a study of T cells in localized non-small cell lung cancer. Findings and caveats of the study: Sequence data derive from only one tumor region, so heterogeneity remains possible. The greatest T cell clonality was found in uninvolved adjacent lung (higher than in tumor). Appearances in adjacent lung were noted for a median roughly 50 of the top 100 tumor clones.

Assay: immunoSEQ multiplex PCR; the TCRdb copy retains only in-frame clones and omits some. The sample records under 9,500 clones, under 95% being singletons. A word on this clone: Its target is not known.

The CDR3 covers 17 residues. V was cut by 0 bases and J by 5 bases, with 23 bases left in between. Germline values: CDR1 GTSNPN, CDR2 SVGIG (reference sequence). The sequencing here drew on peripheral blood, taken before any cancer treatment. The V and J genes are TRBV30 and TRBJ2-7; D is possibly TRBD1 (7 bases). This receptor was identified in a woman aged 40-70 years with stage I squamous cell lung carcinoma. The CDR3 here is CAWSVPYVGQGGDEQYF. The CDR3 DNA reads as TGTGCCTGGAGTGTACCATACGTGGGGCAGGGGGGAGACGAGCAGTACTTC. The entire variable domain, with the rest obtained from reference TRBV30 and TRBJ2-7, is as follows: SQTIHQWPATLVQPVGSPLSLECTVEGTSNPNLYWYRQAAGRGLQLLFYSVGIGQISSEVPQNLSASRPQDRQFILSSKKLLLSDSGFYLCAWSVPYVGQGGDEQYFGPGTRLTVT.